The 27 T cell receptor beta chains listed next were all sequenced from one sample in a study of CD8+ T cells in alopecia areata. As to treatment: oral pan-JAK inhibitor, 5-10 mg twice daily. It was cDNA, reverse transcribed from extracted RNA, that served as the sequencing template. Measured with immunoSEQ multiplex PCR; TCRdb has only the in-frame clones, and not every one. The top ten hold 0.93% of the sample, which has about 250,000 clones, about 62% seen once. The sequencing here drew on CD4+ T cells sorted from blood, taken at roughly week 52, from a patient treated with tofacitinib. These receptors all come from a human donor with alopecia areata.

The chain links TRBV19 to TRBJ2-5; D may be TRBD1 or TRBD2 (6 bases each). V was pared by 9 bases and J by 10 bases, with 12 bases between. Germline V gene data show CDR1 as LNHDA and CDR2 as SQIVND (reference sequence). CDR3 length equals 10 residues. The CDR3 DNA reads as TGTGCCAGCGGGGGCCACCACCAGTACTTC. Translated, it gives CASGGHHQYF.

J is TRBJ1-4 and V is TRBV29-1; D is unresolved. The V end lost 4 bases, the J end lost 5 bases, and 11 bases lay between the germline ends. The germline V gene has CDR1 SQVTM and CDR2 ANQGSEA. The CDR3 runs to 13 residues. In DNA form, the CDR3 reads TGCAGCGTTGGGCGCACCGCCAATGAAAAACTGTTTTTT. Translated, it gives CSVGRTANEKLFF.

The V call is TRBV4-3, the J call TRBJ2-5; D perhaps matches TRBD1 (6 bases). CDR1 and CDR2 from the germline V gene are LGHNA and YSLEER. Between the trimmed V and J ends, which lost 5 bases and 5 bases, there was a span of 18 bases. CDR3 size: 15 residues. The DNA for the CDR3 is TGCGCCAGCAGCTATTCGTCAGGGGCTGGGGAGACCCAGTACTTC. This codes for CASSYSSGAGETQYF.

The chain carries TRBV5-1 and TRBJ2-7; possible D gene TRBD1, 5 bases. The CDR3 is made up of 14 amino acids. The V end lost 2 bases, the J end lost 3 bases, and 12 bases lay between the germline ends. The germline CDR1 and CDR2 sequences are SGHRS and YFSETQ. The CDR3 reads CASSFGQGGYEQYF. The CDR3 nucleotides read TGCGCCAGCAGCTTCGGTCAGGGTGGCTACGAGCAGTACTTC.

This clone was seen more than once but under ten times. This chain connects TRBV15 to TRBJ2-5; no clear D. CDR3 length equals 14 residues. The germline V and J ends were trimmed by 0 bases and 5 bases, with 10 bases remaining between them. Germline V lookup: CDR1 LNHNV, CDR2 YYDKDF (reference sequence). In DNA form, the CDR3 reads TGTGCCACCAGCAGAGATTGGCAAAAGGAGACCCAGTACTTC. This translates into CATSRDWQKETQYF. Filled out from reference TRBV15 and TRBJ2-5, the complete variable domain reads DAMVIQNPRYQVTQFGKPVTLSCSQTLNHNVMYWYQQKSSQAPKLLFHYYDKDFNNEADTPDNFQSRRPNTSFCFLDIRSPGLGDTAMYLCATSRDWQKETQYFGPGTRLLVL.

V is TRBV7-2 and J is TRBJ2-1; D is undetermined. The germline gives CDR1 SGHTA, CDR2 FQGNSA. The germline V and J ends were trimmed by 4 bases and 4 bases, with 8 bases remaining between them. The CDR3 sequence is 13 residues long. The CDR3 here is CASSSALYNEQFF. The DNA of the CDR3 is TGTGCCAGCAGCTCTGCCCTTTACAATGAGCAGTTCTTC.

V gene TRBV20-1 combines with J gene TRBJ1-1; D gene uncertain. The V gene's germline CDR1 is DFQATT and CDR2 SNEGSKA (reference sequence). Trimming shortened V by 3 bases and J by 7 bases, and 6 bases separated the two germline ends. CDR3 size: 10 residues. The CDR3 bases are TGCAGTGCTAGTCGGGGTGAAGCTTTCTTT. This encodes CSASRGEAFF.

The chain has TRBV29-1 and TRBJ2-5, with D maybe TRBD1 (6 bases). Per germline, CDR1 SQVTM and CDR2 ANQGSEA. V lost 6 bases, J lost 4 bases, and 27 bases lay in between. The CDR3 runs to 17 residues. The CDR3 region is CSVQWGQGAISGETQYF. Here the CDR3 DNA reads TGCAGCGTCCAATGGGGGCAGGGAGCTATCAGCGGAGAGACCCAGTACTTC.

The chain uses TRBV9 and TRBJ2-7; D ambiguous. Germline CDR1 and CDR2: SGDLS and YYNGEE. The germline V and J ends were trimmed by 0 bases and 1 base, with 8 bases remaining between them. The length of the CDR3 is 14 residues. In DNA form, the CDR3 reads TGTGCCAGCAGCGTAGGCTCAGGTTCCTACGAGCAGTACTTC. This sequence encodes CASSVGSGSYEQYF. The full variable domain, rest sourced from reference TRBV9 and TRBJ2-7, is DSGVTQTPKHLITATGQRVTLRCSPRSGDLSVYWYQQSLDQGLQFLIQYYNGEERAKGNILERFSAQQFPDLHSELNLSSLELGDSALYFCASSVGSGSYEQYFGPGTRLTVT.

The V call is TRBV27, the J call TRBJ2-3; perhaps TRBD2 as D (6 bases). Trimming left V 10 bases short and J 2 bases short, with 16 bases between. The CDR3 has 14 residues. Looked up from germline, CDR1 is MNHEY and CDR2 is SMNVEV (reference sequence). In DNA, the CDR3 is TGTGCCACCCGAGGAGGGGCGCCCACAGATACGCAGTATTTT. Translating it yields CATRGGAPTDTQYF.

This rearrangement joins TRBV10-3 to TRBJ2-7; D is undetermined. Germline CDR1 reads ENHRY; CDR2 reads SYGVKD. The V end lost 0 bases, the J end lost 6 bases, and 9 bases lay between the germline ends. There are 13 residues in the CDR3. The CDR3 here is CAISESNLGEQYF. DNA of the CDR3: TGTGCCATCAGTGAGTCGAACCTGGGCGAGCAGTACTTC.

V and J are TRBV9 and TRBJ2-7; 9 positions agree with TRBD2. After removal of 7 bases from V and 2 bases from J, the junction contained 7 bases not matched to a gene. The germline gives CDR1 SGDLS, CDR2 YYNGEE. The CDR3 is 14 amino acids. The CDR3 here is CASSPSGATYEQYF. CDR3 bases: TGTGCCAGCTCCCCTAGCGGGGCCACCTACGAGCAGTACTTC.

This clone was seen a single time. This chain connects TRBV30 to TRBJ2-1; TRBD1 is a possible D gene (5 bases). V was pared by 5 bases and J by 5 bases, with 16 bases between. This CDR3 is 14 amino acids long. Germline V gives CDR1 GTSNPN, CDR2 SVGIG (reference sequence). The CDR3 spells CAWARLGAHNEQFF. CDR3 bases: TGTGCCTGGGCCCGGCTTGGGGCCCACAATGAGCAGTTCTTC.

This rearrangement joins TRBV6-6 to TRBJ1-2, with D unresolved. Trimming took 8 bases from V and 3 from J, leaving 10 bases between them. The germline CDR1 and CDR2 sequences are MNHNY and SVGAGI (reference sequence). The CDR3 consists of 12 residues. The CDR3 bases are TGTGCCAGCGACCCAGGCCACTATGGCTACACCTTC. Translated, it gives CASDPGHYGYTF.

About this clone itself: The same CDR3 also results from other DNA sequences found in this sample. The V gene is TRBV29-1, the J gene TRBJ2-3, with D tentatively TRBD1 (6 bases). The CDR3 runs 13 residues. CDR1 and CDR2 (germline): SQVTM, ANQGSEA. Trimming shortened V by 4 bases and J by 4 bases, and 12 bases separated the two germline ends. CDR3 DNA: TGCAGCGTTGGCCACAGGGTGTCAGATACGCAGTATTTT. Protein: CSVGHRVSDTQYF.

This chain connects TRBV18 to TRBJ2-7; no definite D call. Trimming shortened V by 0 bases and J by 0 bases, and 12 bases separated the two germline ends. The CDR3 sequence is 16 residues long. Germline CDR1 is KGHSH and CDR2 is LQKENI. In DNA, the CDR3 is TGTGCCAGCTCACCACCCGGCAGCCCGGGCTCCTACGAGCAGTACTTC. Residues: CASSPPGSPGSYEQYF. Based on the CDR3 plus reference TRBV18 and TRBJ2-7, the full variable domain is NAGVMQNPRHLVRRRGQEARLRCSPMKGHSHVYWYRQLPEEGLKFMVYLQKENIIDESGMPKERFSAEFPKEGPSILRIQQVVRGDSAAYFCASSPPGSPGSYEQYFGPGTRLTVT.

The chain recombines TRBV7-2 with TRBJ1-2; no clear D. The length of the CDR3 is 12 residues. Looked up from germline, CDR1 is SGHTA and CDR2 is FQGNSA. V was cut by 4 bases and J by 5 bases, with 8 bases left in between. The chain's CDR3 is CASSSTEYGYTF. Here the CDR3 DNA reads TGTGCCAGCAGCTCAACCGAATATGGCTACACCTTC.

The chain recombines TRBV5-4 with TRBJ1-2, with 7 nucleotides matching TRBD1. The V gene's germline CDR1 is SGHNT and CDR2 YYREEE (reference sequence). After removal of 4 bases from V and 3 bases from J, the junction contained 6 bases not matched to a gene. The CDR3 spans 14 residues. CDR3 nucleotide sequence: TGTGCCAGCAGCCGCGCCGGGACAGACTATGGCTACACCTTC. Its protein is CASSRAGTDYGYTF.

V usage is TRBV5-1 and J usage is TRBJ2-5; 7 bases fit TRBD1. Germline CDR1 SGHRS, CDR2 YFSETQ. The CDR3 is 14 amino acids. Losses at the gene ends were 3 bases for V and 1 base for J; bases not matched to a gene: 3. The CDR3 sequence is CASSSGQFQETQYF. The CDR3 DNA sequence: TGCGCCAGCAGCTCGGGACAGTTCCAAGAGACCCAGTACTTC.

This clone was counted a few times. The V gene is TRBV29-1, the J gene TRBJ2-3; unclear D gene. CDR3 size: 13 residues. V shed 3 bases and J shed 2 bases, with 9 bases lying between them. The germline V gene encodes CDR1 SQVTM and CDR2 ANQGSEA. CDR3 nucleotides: TGCAGCGTTGATCTCCGGCTCACAGATACGCAGTATTTT. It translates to CSVDLRLTDTQYF.

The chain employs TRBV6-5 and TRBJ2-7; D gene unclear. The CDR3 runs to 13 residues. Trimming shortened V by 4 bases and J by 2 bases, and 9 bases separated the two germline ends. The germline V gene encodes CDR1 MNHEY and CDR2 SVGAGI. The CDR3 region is CASSSGRAYEQYF. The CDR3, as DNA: TGTGCCAGCAGTTCCGGACGGGCCTACGAGCAGTACTTC.

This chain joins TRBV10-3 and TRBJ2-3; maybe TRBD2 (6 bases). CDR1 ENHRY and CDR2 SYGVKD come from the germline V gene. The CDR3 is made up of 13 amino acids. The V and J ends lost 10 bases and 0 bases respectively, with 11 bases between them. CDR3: CATRDFSTDTQYF. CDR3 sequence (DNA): TGTGCCACCCGGGACTTTAGCACAGATACGCAGTATTTT.

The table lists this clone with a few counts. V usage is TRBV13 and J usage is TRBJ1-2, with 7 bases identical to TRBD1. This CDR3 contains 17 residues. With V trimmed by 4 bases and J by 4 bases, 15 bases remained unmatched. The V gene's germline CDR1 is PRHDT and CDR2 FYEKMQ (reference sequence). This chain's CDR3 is CASSSWRTGLFGYGYTF. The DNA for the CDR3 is TGTGCCAGCAGCTCCTGGCGGACAGGTTTGTTTGGCTATGGCTACACCTTC. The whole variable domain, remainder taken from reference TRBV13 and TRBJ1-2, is AAGVIQSPRHLIKEKRETATLKCYPIPRHDTVYWYQQGPGQDPQFLISFYEKMQSDKGSIPDRFSAQQFSDYHSELNMSSLELGDSALYFCASSSWRTGLFGYGYTFGSGTRLTVV.

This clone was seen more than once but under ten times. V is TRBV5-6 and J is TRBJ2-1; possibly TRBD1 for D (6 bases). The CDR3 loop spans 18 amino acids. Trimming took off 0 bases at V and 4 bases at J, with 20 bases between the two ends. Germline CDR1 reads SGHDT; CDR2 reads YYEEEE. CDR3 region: CASSLAPRGTTPYNEQFF. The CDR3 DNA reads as TGTGCCAGCAGCTTGGCCCCAAGGGGGACGACCCCATACAATGAGCAGTTCTTC.

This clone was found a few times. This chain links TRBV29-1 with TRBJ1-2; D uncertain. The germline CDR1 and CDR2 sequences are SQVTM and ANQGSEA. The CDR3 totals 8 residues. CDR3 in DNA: TGCACCGACGATGGCTACACCTTC. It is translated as CTDDGYTF.

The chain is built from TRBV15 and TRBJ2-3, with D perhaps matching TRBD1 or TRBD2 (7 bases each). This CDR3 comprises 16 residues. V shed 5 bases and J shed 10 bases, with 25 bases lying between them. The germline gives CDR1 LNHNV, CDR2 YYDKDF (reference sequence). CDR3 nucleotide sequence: TGTGCCACCAGCTTACCAGGGGGGGGCCGCCATCGTGCGCAGTATTTT. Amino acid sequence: CATSLPGGGRHRAQYF.

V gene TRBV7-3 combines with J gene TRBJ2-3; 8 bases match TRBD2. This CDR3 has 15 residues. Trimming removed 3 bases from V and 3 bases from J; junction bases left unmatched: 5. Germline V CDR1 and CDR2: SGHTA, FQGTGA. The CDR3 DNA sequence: TGTGCCAGCAGCTTTGGACTAGCCAGTACAGATACGCAGTATTTT. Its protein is CASSFGLASTDTQYF.